The text below deals with one TCR beta chain. No antigen is known for it. A much larger clone is a single base away; this may be a read error. The CDR3 ends on some other residue instead of the conserved phenylalanine or tryptophan, so this is likely a read error. Via MiXCR, TCRdb re-called the 5' RACE reads, giving one row per CDR3 protein. The table shows under 11,000 distinct CDR3 sequences, with roughly 10% occurring only once. Documented time point: sample taken at primary tumor resection. Unsorted tumor, nontumor lung tissue or cryopreserved PBMC supplied the whole RNA. This CDR3 region has 12 residues. V gave up 6 bases and J gave up 6 bases, with 8 bases separating them. CDR1 is SNHLY, CDR2 FYNNEI, per germline. The data stem from a study of spatial heterogeneity in lung cancer. Study-level findings and limits: Counts of expanded alpha and beta TCRs within tumors tracked the tumor nonsynonymous mutation count.

The clonotype originates from a female donor with early-stage non-small cell lung cancer. V usage is TRBV2 and J usage is TRBJ2-2; perhaps TRBD2 as D (5 bases). The specimen comprised lung tumor tissue, sampled at surgery. CDR3 coding DNA: TGTGCCAGCAGGCGGGTTGCCGGGGAGCTGTTTTCT. This codes for CASRRVAGELFS.